This TCR beta chain is drawn from a study of Ad26.COV2.S vaccination and SARS-CoV-2 variants. With respect to this clone: The same CDR3 can be traced to other DNA sequences in this sample.

Some clones are missing from TCRdb's copy, which holds only in-frame ones; the method was immunoSEQ multiplex PCR. This table has about 320,000 clones, roughly 86% appearing once. Treatment specified: roughly 19 received Ad26.COV2.S at low or high dose, single or two shots; roughly five received placebo; per-sample allocation not given. Sampling happened 63 days after the first vaccine or placebo injection. The vaccine delivered Wuhan-strain SARS-CoV-2 spike through an Ad26 vector. This material consisted of peripheral blood, taken in a trial of Ad26.COV2.S vaccine versus placebo. This clonotype originated in a person aged 18 to 65 who received the Ad26.COV2.S COVID-19 vaccine or a placebo.

For the CDR3, the DNA is TGTGCCAGCAGTTACTCGAGATCTAACACTGAAGCTTTCTTT. Protein sequence: CASSYSRSNTEAFF. The genes are TRBV6-5 and TRBJ1-1; D ambiguous. Between the trimmed V and J ends, which lost 0 bases and 2 bases, there was a span of 7 bases. This CDR3 is 14 amino acids long. Germline CDR1 MNHEY, CDR2 SVGAGI.